The 15 T cell receptor beta chains reported below all come from one sample, sequenced in a study of blood T cell repertoires in COVID-19. The protocol was immunoSEQ multiplex PCR, while the TCRdb copy is restricted to in-frame clones and leaves out a portion. The table has more than 300,000 clones, 85% to 90% seen once; the top ten hold nearly 6.5%. The sequenced sample was peripheral blood. These receptors were obtained from a woman aged 45-65 years with COVID-19, enrolled during active disease.

V gene TRBV18 combines with J gene TRBJ1-6, with D perhaps matching TRBD1 (5 bases). CDR3 size: 13 residues. V was clipped by 1 base and J by 8 bases, with 6 bases between them. Germline CDR1 reads KGHSH; CDR2 reads LQKENI. CDR3: CASSPLGDSPLHF. DNA for the CDR3: TGTGCCAGCTCACCACTAGGGGATTCACCCCTCCACTTT.

The rearrangement joins TRBV11-1 to TRBJ2-3, with TRBD1 matching over 11 bases. Trimming cost V 5 bases and J 5 bases; bases outside gene matches: 6. The germline gives CDR1 SGHAT, CDR2 FQDESV (reference sequence). The CDR3 has 15 residues. CDR3 protein: CASSPRTGGVDTQYF. CDR3 nucleotide sequence: TGTGCCAGCAGCCCCCGGACAGGGGGCGTAGATACGCAGTATTTT.

This chain connects TRBV4-1 to TRBJ2-3, with TRBD1 as a possible D gene (5 bases). Trimming took 1 base from V and 3 from J, leaving 14 bases between them. The CDR3 has 16 amino acids. Germline loops: CDR1 MGHRA, CDR2 YSYEKL. DNA for the CDR3: TGCGCCAGCAGCCAAGCTCGGCAGGGTCCTACAGATACGCAGTATTTT. It translates to CASSQARQGPTDTQYF.

The V and J genes are TRBV7-3 and TRBJ1-1; TRBD1 is a possible D gene (6 bases). Deletions cut 0 bases from V and 0 bases from J, with 11 bases between. This CDR3 has 16 amino acids. Germline assignment: CDR1 SGHTA and CDR2 FQGTGA. The CDR3 bases are TGTGCCAGCAGCTTAACTTCGGGGGGCTTGAACACTGAAGCTTTCTTT. It specifies CASSLTSGGLNTEAFF.

The genes are TRBV7-9 and TRBJ1-1; TRBD1 matches at 9 bases. Trimming removed 4 bases from V and 0 bases from J; junction bases left unmatched: 3. This CDR3 has 15 amino acids. Germline V gene lookup returns CDR1 SEHNR and CDR2 FQNEAQ (reference sequence). This CDR3 reads CASSWGQGMNTEAFF. DNA of the CDR3: TGTGCCAGCAGCTGGGGACAGGGAATGAACACTGAAGCTTTCTTT.

The table lists this clone with a count of one. The chain has TRBV18 and TRBJ2-7; D unresolved. Trimming shortened V by 0 bases and J by 4 bases, and 7 bases separated the two germline ends. The CDR3 is 13 amino acids. Germline V CDR1 and CDR2: KGHSH, LQKENI. CDR3 DNA sequence: TGTGCCAGCTCACCACCCCCAGCGTACGAGCAGTACTTC. It yields the protein CASSPPPAYEQYF.

This clone appeared once. The V and J genes are TRBV11-3 and TRBJ2-7, with D possibly TRBD1 on 6 matching bases. Germline loops: CDR1 SGHNT, CDR2 YENEEA. Trimming stripped 5 bases from V and 5 bases from J, with 16 bases between. The CDR3 is 14 residues long. This chain's CDR3 is CASSAYRDPNEQYF. DNA of the CDR3: TGTGCCAGCAGCGCCTACAGGGATCCTAACGAGCAGTACTTC.

V and J are TRBV6-1 and TRBJ2-7, with D possibly TRBD2 on 5 matching bases. From germline, CDR1 is MNHNS and CDR2 SASEGT. The CDR3 spans 15 residues. V lost 1 base to trimming and J lost 4 bases, with 14 bases between them. As DNA, the CDR3 is TGTGCCAGCAGTGAAGTCGGGGAAGCCCCTTACGAGCAGTACTTC. Translated: CASSEVGEAPYEQYF.

The chain has TRBV11-2 and TRBJ2-7, with D perhaps matching TRBD2 (5 bases). Germline V gene sequence: CDR1 SGHAT, CDR2 FQNNGV. V lost 2 bases to trimming and J lost 3 bases, with 14 bases between them. The CDR3 is 15 amino acids. CDR3 sequence (DNA): TGTGCCAGCAGCTTAAGTGGGCGGGTGCTCTACGAGCAGTACTTC. It is translated as CASSLSGRVLYEQYF.

The chain links TRBV5-4 to TRBJ2-5, with 12 bases identical to TRBD1. The junction had 7 bases not matched to a gene; V was cut back by 4 bases and J by 9 bases. Germline V lookup: CDR1 SGHNT, CDR2 YYREEE (reference sequence). The CDR3 has 14 residues. The CDR3 DNA reads as TGTGCCAGCAGCGGACCGGGACAGGGGGCGTCCCAGTACTTC. It codes for CASSGPGQGASQYF.

This clone was seen once. The chain uses TRBV7-6 and TRBJ2-2; D gene uncertain. The germline V gene has CDR1 SGHVS and CDR2 FNYEAQ. V was clipped by 0 bases and J by 1 base, with 9 bases between them. This CDR3 has 16 residues. This CDR3 is CASSLAFTRNTGELFF. Here the CDR3 DNA reads TGTGCCAGCAGCTTAGCATTCACGAGGAACACCGGGGAGCTGTTTTTT.

This clone was observed a handful of times. The chain links TRBV10-2 to TRBJ1-2; D remains unclear. This CDR3 comprises 13 residues. The germline gives CDR1 WSHSY, CDR2 SAAADI. V lost 1 base and J lost 5, with 8 bases in between. This CDR3 reads CASSEWQMYGYTF. CDR3 sequence (DNA): TGCGCCAGCAGTGAGTGGCAGATGTATGGCTACACCTTC.

The chain has TRBV6-2 or TRBV6-3 and TRBJ2-1; TRBD2 matches at 13 bases. Germline trimming cut 3 bases from V and 5 bases from J; bases unmatched to any gene: 10. The CDR3 sequence is 18 residues long. Germline V gene data show CDR1 as MNHEY and CDR2 as SVGEGT. This chain's CDR3 is CASSYYPRGTSGDNEQFF. CDR3 nucleotide sequence: TGTGCCAGCAGTTATTACCCTCGTGGGACTAGCGGGGACAATGAGCAGTTCTTC.

To note about this clone: One junction end disagrees with the germline gene, perhaps due to a read error. The chain carries TRBV7-9 and TRBJ2-3; D may be TRBD2 (5 bases). The CDR3 consists of 15 residues. CDR1 SEHNR and CDR2 FQNEAQ come from the germline V gene (reference sequence). This chain's CDR3 is CASSLSRPSIDTQYF. The CDR3 DNA reads as TGTGCCAGCAGCTTAAGCAGGCCTAGCATAGATACGCAGTATTTT. Supplemented by reference TRBV7-9 and TRBJ2-3, the full variable domain reads DTGVSQNPRHKITKRGQNVTFRCDPISEHNRLYWYRQTLGQGPEFLTYFQNEAQLEKSRLLSDRFSAERPKGSFSTLEIQRTEQGDSAMYLCASSLSRPSIDTQYFGPGTRLTVL.

The genes are TRBV2 and TRBJ2-1; D might be TRBD1 (6 bases). V was pared by 7 bases and J by 0 bases, with 13 bases between. CDR3 size: 15 residues. CDR1 SNHLY and CDR2 FYNNEI come from the germline V gene. The CDR3 DNA follows: TGTGCCAGCATCGCAGGGGCCGTCTCCTACAATGAGCAGTTCTTC. Translation: CASIAGAVSYNEQFF. The full variable domain, with the rest looked up from reference TRBV2 and TRBJ2-1, is EPEVTQTPSHQVTQMGQEVILRCVPISNHLYFYWYRQILGQKVEFLVSFYNNEISEKSEIFDDQFSVERPDGSNFTLKIRSTKLEDSAMYFCASIAGAVSYNEQFFGPGTRLTVL.